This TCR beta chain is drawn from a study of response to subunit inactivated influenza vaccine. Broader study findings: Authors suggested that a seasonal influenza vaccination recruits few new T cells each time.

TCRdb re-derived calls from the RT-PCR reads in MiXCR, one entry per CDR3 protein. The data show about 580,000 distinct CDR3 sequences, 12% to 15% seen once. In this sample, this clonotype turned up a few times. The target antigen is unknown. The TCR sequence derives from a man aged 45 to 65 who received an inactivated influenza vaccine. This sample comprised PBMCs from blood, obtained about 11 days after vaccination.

CDR3 DNA: TGTGCCAGCAGCCCAGATCCCGCGGCGGGGGGGACCCAGTACTTC. This encodes CASSPDPAAGGTQYF. This chain joins TRBV5-6 and TRBJ2-5, with 8 nucleotides matching TRBD2. This CDR3 region has 15 residues. Trimming cost V 4 bases and J 7 bases; bases outside gene matches: 12. Germline CDR1 and CDR2: SGHDT and YYEEEE.